This T cell receptor (beta chain) was sequenced for a study of cytomegalovirus exposure and HLA in healthy donors listed by TCRdb under 2017. For context, the study as a whole: An earlier analysis of approximately 550 of the donors reported 250 to 300 Gb of sequence data and around 120 million unique TCR beta sequences from 150 million to 200 million T cells. About 330 gigabases of sequencing data and 91 million or so unique TCR sequences made up an early release that covered several hundred HLA-typed donors. Of the roughly 400 genotyped donors, over 80% were placed in the genetic ancestry cluster associated with self-reported Caucasian donors. The aim of the study was to test whether cataloging public T cell receptors could identify signatures of past pathogen exposure. The study used immunosequencing to profile the T cell repertoires of 600 to 850 subjects and linked those repertoires to cytomegalovirus serostatus. Along with the roughly 710-subject first cohort, a separate validation cohort of over a hundred different subjects was used. To predict cytomegalovirus infection status, the study combined high-throughput TCR immunosequencing, statistical association of individual TCRs with disease status, and machine learning. In a later analysis, previously published TCR beta repertoires from hundreds of donors were re-analyzed and high-resolution HLA genotyping was added so that TCR occurrence patterns could be studied. Rather than drawing on any new phenotypic data, the later analysis identified candidate immune exposures from TCR beta sequences and the way those sequences occurred across donors. In an earlier analysis of roughly 600 of the donors, high-throughput TCR beta sequencing was used to judge whether each TCR beta V gene segment behaved as functional or pseudogenic. Donor age, sex, ethnicity and CMV serostatus were collected together with the repertoire data. Genome-wide SNP genotypes for about 60% of the roughly 670 donors were used in a later genetic analysis, which treated that subset as a discovery cohort. All discovery cohort repertoires had been generated on a single sequencing platform. HLA typing included class I and class II loci at four-digit resolution. Typing coverage differed by locus: A, B, C, DRB1 and DQB1 were typed in roughly 620-630 donors, DQA1 in 500 to 550, DPA1 in nearly 610, and DPB1 in around 440. A handful of DR-DQ haplotypes were handled as single units for association and clustering because linkage in the cohort was strong. Across some 400 genotyped donors of the cohort, an average of approximately 200,000 unique TCR beta nucleotide sequences per donor were sequenced, and approximately 17% of those sequences were non-productive. Overall study outcomes, separate from this receptor: A further reported finding was that TCR beta sequences accurately predicted the HLA-A and HLA-B alleles for most subjects in the first cohort. In vitro tests confirmed that a few of the cytomegalovirus-associated TCR beta chains recognize cytomegalovirus antigens. The sequencing pipeline was judged likely to have produced a cluster of highly shared sequence variants as a technical artifact. A later analysis found that most CMV-associated TCR beta chains appeared HLA-restricted, with HLA associations seemingly driven largely by CMV exposure. Across donors, most TCR sequences were observed very rarely, whereas some public TCRs were present in many individuals. The authors suggested that the approach could potentially be extended to other disease states and immunological phenotypes. An earlier analysis of some 590 of the donors showed that most TCR beta V segments appeared in productive rearrangements either about 87% or about 30% of the time, which broadly matched IMGT annotations. This cohort had only TCR beta chains sequenced, and the lack of alpha or paired-chain data limited which features could be detected. In both the original and validation cohorts, the classifier was reported to diagnose cytomegalovirus status with high specificity and sensitivity. Compared with equally common non-associated chains, HLA-associated TCR beta chains in a later analysis were more clonally expanded and had lower generation probabilities. Correlated functional status among segregating V segments might reflect linkage disequilibrium, but an unknown experimental factor could not be ruled out. Because the 87-base-pair reads could not distinguish some IMGT-functional V segments, including TRBV6-2 and TRBV6-3, those segments were excluded. Strong co-occurrence of HLA alleles, especially DR and DQ, made assigning TCR associations to individual alleles difficult. In a later genetic analysis, a missense DCLRE1C variant was associated with V-gene and J-gene trimming of TCR beta chains, and the association was replicated in an independent cohort. Because counts were too low, seventeen rarely observed V segments, including chromosome 9 orphons, were left out of the earlier analysis of approximately 500 of the donors. According to a later analysis, TCR association rates differed among HLA loci, with DRB1 alleles showing the most associated TCRs and HLA-C alleles showing the fewest. For the cohort, immune exposure information was limited to CMV serostatus. Because some donors lacked HLA typing at each locus, the association tests relied only on the typed subset. Compared with the 666-donor mean, donors in an Asian-associated ancestry cluster had fewer N-insertions in productive TCRs, according to a later genetic analysis. A total of 164 TCR beta chains were listed by the study as associated with cytomegalovirus. In a later analysis, several top co-occurrence clusters were reported to appear linked to parvovirus B19, influenza, CMV and Epstein-Barr virus. A later analysis associated 15,000 to 20,000 TCR beta sequences with specific HLA alleles at a false discovery rate of 0.05. Sequencing depth was assumed to be roughly uniform across donors in the presence/absence analyses, though that assumption may not hold.

The cohort consisted of approximately 690 healthy bone marrow donors. Cohort members were all nominally healthy when sampled, although unrecorded immune exposures were likely present. The donor tested CMV seropositive and was one of the 289 seropositive cohort members. A peripheral blood sample was provided by each donor, and peripheral blood mononuclear cells were used for TCR beta sequencing. The Qiagen DNeasy Blood Extraction Kit was used to extract genomic DNA from the blood cell samples. This clone was detected once. The target of this receptor is not known. Base qualities are missing; no much larger clone stands one base away. The library was generated by the immunoSEQ multiplex PCR assay. A mixture of 60 forward primers for TCR Vbeta segments and 13 reverse primers for TCR Jbeta segments was used in the multiplex PCR. A multiplex PCR assay on genomic DNA amplified the CDR3 region of rearranged TCR beta genes. Amplified TCR beta libraries were sequenced as 87-base-pair reads on the Illumina HiSeq System. In the authors' own workflow: In a later analysis, roughly 80 million unique TCR beta chains were counted across the roughly 670 repertoires, and roughly 11 million of these chains were shared by at least two donors. Raw reads were error-corrected and collapsed into unique sequences with a nearest-neighbor algorithm that merged closely related sequences to remove PCR and sequencing errors. To assign V, D and J gene segments, CDR3 sequences were aligned to IMGT reference sequences. For a sequence to be retained, at least a six-nucleotide match to both a V gene segment and a J gene segment was required. Rearrangements were classified as productive when the CDR3 lacked stop codons and remained in frame with V and J, and all other rearrangements were classified as non-productive. CDR3 was defined by IMGT convention, running from the second conserved V-encoded cysteine to the conserved J-encoded phenylalanine. In an earlier analysis of 587 of the donors, sequences lacking an unambiguous match to a single V gene segment were excluded. An earlier analysis of a few hundred of the donors called V segments functional above 56.7% productive rearrangements and segregating when the between-donor standard deviation exceeded 5%. A statistical classification framework was developed to diagnose cytomegalovirus status using the catalog of TCR beta chain sequences. In a later analysis, V and J genes were assigned by comparing TCR nucleotide sequences against IMGT/GENE-DB human TR gene sequences. A later analysis assigned CDR3 sequences and most-parsimonious VDJ recombination scenarios with the TCRdist pipeline. A later analysis defined each TCR beta chain by its CDR3 amino acid sequence plus V-gene family, and excluded reads lacking a unique V-gene family. As a way to deal with suspected cross-contamination and a sequencing artifact, a later analysis dropped roughly 620 nucleotide sequences that were highly shared and had low generation probability. In a later analysis, a clonal expansion index was calculated for each public chain from normalized within-repertoire ranks of inferred template counts. A later analysis computed generation probabilities with a VDJ recombination model fitted to out-of-frame rearrangements, and checked the results against IGoR. In a later analysis, TCR-TCR, TCR-HLA and TCR-CMV co-occurrence was scored with hypergeometric tests, and a repertoire-size bias correction was applied to TCR pairs. A later analysis estimated false discovery rates by permuting HLA or CMV assignments 20 times. In a later analysis, co-occurring TCRs were grouped using DBSCAN, and TCRdist sequence similarity was added for clustering within HLA-allele-positive subsets. For co-occurrence clustering, repertoires with fewer than 30,000 or more than 120,000 public chains were excluded, along with five or six repertoires with anomalous nucleotide sharing. Sourced from immuneACCESS, this table was stored by TCRdb with only in-frame sequences that have V and J called. A share of the clones is absent; for the studies checked, an unresolved V gene accounts for under half, and the remainder has no known explanation. That table is the source of V, J and clone size, and D and trimming were worked out from the DNA. The sample yields 120,000 or so clones; less than 80% were counted once. Around a tenth of the sample is taken by the ten largest.

At the junction V is shortened by 0 bases and J by 3 bases; bases outside the gene matches: 8. Sequences SQVTM (CDR1) and ANQGSEA (CDR2) are obtained from the germline V gene. Counted from cysteine to phenylalanine, this CDR3 has 15 amino acids. Solely the CDR3 DNA is kept, with 45 bases framed from the first base. The chain was built from TRBV29-1 and TRBJ2-7; 7 bases in between match TRBD1. Sequenced: PBMCs. The clonotype was recovered from a woman aged 50 to 65 in good health and CMV-seropositive. CDR3 protein: CSVEDGDSNDYEQYF. The DNA sequence is as follows: TGCAGCGTTGAAGATGGGGACAGTAACGACTACGAGCAGTACTTC.